This T cell receptor beta chain was sequenced for a study of T cell changes during pregnancy in multiple sclerosis (dated by TCRdb to the late 2010s). For context, the study as a whole: In women with multiple sclerosis, the researchers looked at how the T cell repertoire shifted as pregnancy progressed.

The library came from the immunoSEQ multiplex PCR assay. TCRdb carries this immuneACCESS record with in-frame sequences only. Its versions omit some clonotypes, under half of them owing to an unresolved V gene in the studies checked, with the rest unexplained. This sample gives tens of thousands of clones in total; approximately 93% of them show up just once. The ten largest clones add up to approximately 0.92% of the sample. As concerns this clone: The antigen it recognizes is unknown. No base quality information exists; no much larger clone differs at one position.

The germline V gene (reference sequence) gives CDR1 as LNHDA and CDR2 as SQIVND. For this chain, trimming is 8 bases at the V end and 9 bases at the J end, and the number of junction bases without a gene match is 11. The CDR3, from cysteine to phenylalanine, totals 13 residues. The sequence is cut down to CDR3 DNA, 39 bases in frame from base 1. Sequencing was performed on peripheral blood, taken in the second trimester of pregnancy. The chain is made from TRBV19 and TRBJ2-7; TRBD2 fits 9 bases in the junction. This clonotype was obtained from a female donor in good health, enrolled as a control in a pregnancy study. The DNA reads TGTGCCAGTTCCGACCGGCTAGCGGGATTGCAGTACTTC. This encodes CASSDRLAGLQYF.